Presented here are 28 T cell receptor beta chains from one specimen sequenced in a study of identifying expanded T cells in peripheral blood. This table comes from immunoSEQ multiplex PCR, and its TCRdb copy is limited to in-frame clones, with some not included. In the table there are just over 90,000 clones, about 90% of which are singletons. The sample comprised blood. These receptors were taken from a person aged 18 to 75 in good health.

DNA of the CDR3: TGTGCCATCGGCACAACTCATAATGAAAAACTGTTTTTT. Translated, it gives CAIGTTHNEKLFF. The V gene is TRBV10-3, the J gene TRBJ1-4; D gene ambiguous. CDR1 is ENHRY and CDR2 is SYGVKD in the germline V gene. This CDR3 is 13 amino acids long. Trimming cost V 8 bases and J 4 bases, with 11 bases left between them.

J is TRBJ2-3 and V is TRBV30, with unresolved D. The CDR3 spans 11 residues. Germline CDR1 and CDR2: GTSNPN and SVGIG (reference sequence). V was trimmed by 5 bases and J by 3 bases, leaving 6 bases between them. CDR3 nucleotide sequence: TGTGCCTGGTCGATAACAGATACGCAGTATTTT. As protein: CAWSITDTQYF.

This clone has a handful of counts. The V gene is TRBV10-3, the J gene TRBJ1-2; the D gene is possibly TRBD1 (6 bases). The CDR3 length is 16 residues. The V gene lost 11 bases and the J gene lost 4 bases, with 26 bases spanning the gap. The germline gives CDR1 ENHRY, CDR2 SYGVKD. As DNA, the CDR3 is TGTGCCTCCATCCCCGGGACACACACTCTCGGCTATGGCTACACCTTC. This encodes CASIPGTHTLGYGYTF.

J is TRBJ2-5 and V is TRBV27, with 8 bases fitting TRBD2. Unmatched junction bases numbered 9, after V lost 4 bases and J lost 5 bases. CDR1 is MNHEY, CDR2 SMNVEV, per germline (reference sequence). This CDR3 comprises 15 residues. This CDR3 reads CASSSSLRGVETQYF. The CDR3 DNA follows: TGTGCCAGCAGTTCTAGTTTGCGGGGGGTGGAGACCCAGTACTTC.

CDR3 bases: TGTGCCAGCAGCCAAGATCAGGGGGGGGACACTGAAGCTTTCTTT. This gives the protein CASSQDQGGDTEAFF. J is TRBJ1-1 and V is TRBV4-2, with TRBD1 identical over 7 bases. The CDR3 is 15 amino acids. Germline V gives CDR1 LGHNA, CDR2 YNFKEQ. The V and J ends lost 0 bases and 3 bases, in that order; junction bases with no gene match: 4.

This clone was counted once. The chain links TRBV7-2 to TRBJ2-1; 7 positions agree with TRBD2. The CDR3 runs to 15 residues. V trimming: 4 bases; J trimming: 4 bases; junction bases outside the gene matches: 7. CDR1 is SGHTA, CDR2 FQGNSA, per germline. Here the CDR3 DNA reads TGTGCCAGCAGCTCCCCAGCGGGGATATACAATGAGCAGTTCTTC. Amino acid sequence: CASSSPAGIYNEQFF.

The chain carries TRBV18 and TRBJ2-3; 9 nucleotides align to TRBD2. The CDR3 contains 19 residues. Germline V gene lookup returns CDR1 KGHSH and CDR2 LQKENI. The trim removed 2 bases at V and 5 bases at J, leaving 17 bases unmatched. The CDR3 sequence: CASSPSVPGIAGVGDTQYF. CDR3 bases: TGTGCCAGCTCACCATCAGTTCCGGGTATAGCGGGAGTAGGAGATACGCAGTATTTT.

V usage is TRBV7-2 and J usage is TRBJ2-3; TRBD2 agrees at 13 bases. The CDR3 is 18 residues long. Trimming took 5 bases from V and 0 from J; bases not matched to a gene: 8. Per germline, CDR1 SGHTA and CDR2 FQGNSA. As DNA, the CDR3 is TGTGCCAGCAGCGAGCGGACTAGCGGGAGAGGGAGCACAGATACGCAGTATTTT. This encodes CASSERTSGRGSTDTQYF.

This chain links TRBV30 with TRBJ1-2; D remains ambiguous. This CDR3 contains 15 residues. V lost 0 bases and J 2 bases, leaving 13 bases between the germline ends. Germline lookup yields CDR1 GTSNPN and CDR2 SVGIG (reference sequence). The CDR3: CAWSVYRRKNYGYTF. For the CDR3, the DNA is TGTGCCTGGAGTGTATATCGACGGAAAAACTATGGCTACACCTTC.

The chain couples TRBV19 to TRBJ2-2; unclear D gene. The CDR3 sequence is 13 residues long. The V and J ends lost 5 bases and 6 bases respectively, with 10 bases between them. The germline CDR1 and CDR2 sequences are LNHDA and SQIVND (reference sequence). The CDR3 coding sequence is TGTGCCAGTAGTCCGAGCAGGCCCGGGGAGCTGTTTTTT. This sequence encodes CASSPSRPGELFF.

The chain employs TRBV11-2 and TRBJ1-6, with a possible D match to TRBD1 (5 bases). V was cut by 5 bases and J by 7 bases, with 15 bases left in between. The CDR3 totals 15 residues. CDR1 SGHAT and CDR2 FQNNGV come from the germline V gene. The DNA of the CDR3 is TGTGCCAGCAGCCGGGCAGGGATGTGGAATTCACCCCTCCACTTT. Its protein is CASSRAGMWNSPLHF.

V is TRBV7-2 and J is TRBJ2-3; D is unresolved. The length of the CDR3 is 13 residues. Trimming removed 1 base at V and 5 bases at J, with 7 bases between. Germline CDR1 SGHTA, CDR2 FQGNSA. The CDR3 region is CASSLDGVDTQYF. CDR3 nucleotides: TGTGCCAGCAGCTTAGATGGGGTAGATACGCAGTATTTT. Full variable domain (outside the CDR3, taken from reference TRBV7-2 and TRBJ2-3): GAGVSQSPSNKVTEKGKDVELRCDPISGHTALYWYRQSLGQGLEFLIYFQGNSAPDKSGLPSDRFSAERTGGSVSTLTIQRTQQEDSAVYLCASSLDGVDTQYFGPGTRLTVL.

J is TRBJ1-5 and V is TRBV5-1; weak D call: TRBD1 (5 bases). V lost 0 bases to trimming and J lost 3 bases, with 10 bases between them. The germline gives CDR1 SGHRS, CDR2 YFSETQ. CDR3 size: 15 residues. CDR3 coding DNA: TGCGCCAGCAGCTTGGGACAGTATACCAATCAGCCCCAGCATTTT. Its translation: CASSLGQYTNQPQHF. Full variable domain (outside the CDR3, taken from reference TRBV5-1 and TRBJ1-5): KAGVTQTPRYLIKTRGQQVTLSCSPISGHRSVSWYQQTPGQGLQFLFEYFSETQRNKGNFPGRFSGRQFSNSRSEMNVSTLELGDSALYLCASSLGQYTNQPQHFGDGTRLSIL.

V is TRBV6-1 and J is TRBJ2-1; D is uncertain. CDR3 length equals 16 residues. V lost 0 bases to trimming and J lost 0 bases, with 9 bases between them. The germline V gene encodes CDR1 MNHNS and CDR2 SASEGT. The CDR3 bases are TGTGCCAGCAGTGAAGCGCCGACTGTCTCCTACAATGAGCAGTTCTTC. Encoded protein: CASSEAPTVSYNEQFF.

In its sample, this clone was seen a few times. The chain has TRBV14 and TRBJ2-7; D is undetermined. The germline V gene has CDR1 SGHDN and CDR2 FVKESK. This CDR3 spans 12 amino acids. V was shortened by 4 bases and J by 3 bases, with 7 bases between the two germline ends. The CDR3 loop reads CASSLHHYEQYF. DNA for the CDR3: TGTGCCAGCAGCCTACATCACTACGAGCAGTACTTC.

The rearrangement links TRBV27 to TRBJ2-2, with D possibly matching TRBD2 (6 bases). V gave up 3 bases and J gave up 0 bases, with 11 bases separating them. CDR3 size: 16 residues. Germline-derived CDR1 and CDR2 are MNHEY and SMNVEV (reference sequence). For the CDR3, the DNA is TGTGCCAGCAGTTTTGATGGGGAGGCGAACACCGGGGAGCTGTTTTTT. It translates to CASSFDGEANTGELFF.

The CDR3 spells CASSLVFQREAKNIQYF. Here the CDR3 DNA reads TGTGCCAGCAGCTTAGTATTTCAAAGGGAGGCCAAAAACATTCAGTACTTC. The rearrangement uses TRBV7-9 and TRBJ2-4, with a weak D call TRBD2 (5 bases). Trimming took 1 base from V and 1 from J, leaving 14 bases between them. In germline, CDR1 is SEHNR, CDR2 FQNEAQ (reference sequence). The CDR3 contains 17 residues.

V and J are TRBV5-5 and TRBJ2-2; D unclear. The CDR3 length is 13 residues. Trimming stripped 0 bases from V and 6 bases from J, with 6 bases between. CDR1 is SGHKS and CDR2 is YYEKEE in the germline V gene (reference sequence). CDR3 nucleotides: TGTGCCAGCAGCTTGGTCGTCGCCGGGGAGCTGTTTTTT. This codes for CASSLVVAGELFF. The full variable domain, completed using reference TRBV5-5 and TRBJ2-2, is DAGVTQSPTHLIKTRGQQVTLRCSPISGHKSVSWYQQVLGQGPQFIFQYYEKEERGRGNFPDRFSARQFPNYSSELNVNALLLGDSALYLCASSLVVAGELFFGEGSRLTVL.

The J gene is TRBJ2-7, the V gene TRBV6-6, with 8 bases identical to TRBD2. V gave up 6 bases and J gave up 1 base; unmatched junction bases: 8. Germline lookup yields CDR1 MNHNY and CDR2 SVGAGI (reference sequence). This CDR3 comprises 15 residues. The CDR3 region is CASRASAGGSYEQYF. The CDR3 nucleotides are TGTGCCAGCAGGGCATCGGCGGGAGGATCCTACGAGCAGTACTTC.

The V call is TRBV6-6, the J call TRBJ2-7; 7 bases are a match to TRBD2. CDR1 and CDR2 from the germline V gene are MNHNY and SVGAGI (reference sequence). The CDR3 covers 13 residues. V trimming: 8 bases; J trimming: 6 bases; junction bases outside the gene matches: 10. CDR3 sequence: CASRQGDYGEQYF. DNA of the CDR3: TGTGCCAGCCGCCAAGGGGACTACGGCGAGCAGTACTTC.

This sequence joins TRBV11-2 and TRBJ2-3; no definite D call. Per the germline V gene, CDR1 is SGHAT and CDR2 is FQNNGV. CDR3 size: 13 residues. Trimming removed 5 bases from V and 4 bases from J, with 10 bases in between. CDR3 sequence (DNA): TGTGCCAGCAGCCGAACACGGGCAGATACGCAGTATTTT. Its protein is CASSRTRADTQYF. Filled out from reference TRBV11-2 and TRBJ2-3, the complete variable domain reads EAGVAQSPRYKIIEKRQSVAFWCNPISGHATLYWYQQILGQGPKLLIQFQNNGVVDDSQLPKDRFSAERLKGVDSTLKIQPAKLEDSAVYLCASSRTRADTQYFGPGTRLTVL.

The chain links TRBV27 to TRBJ2-7, with TRBD1 identical over 7 bases. Looked up from germline, CDR1 is MNHEY and CDR2 is SMNVEV (reference sequence). Trimming took 6 bases from V and 4 from J; bases not matched to a gene: 9. The CDR3 spans 14 residues. This chain's CDR3 is CASSSPGTVYEQYF. Here the CDR3 DNA reads TGTGCCAGCAGCTCACCCGGGACAGTATACGAGCAGTACTTC.

The J gene is TRBJ2-2, the V gene TRBV7-6; TRBD2 matches at 7 bases. The V segment lost 5 bases and the J segment 5 bases; nucleotides outside the gene matches: 11. This CDR3 region has 16 residues. Looked up from germline, CDR1 is SGHVS and CDR2 is FNYEAQ. The CDR3 DNA sequence: TGTGCCAGCAGCACACCTGGACTAGGAGGAACCGGGGAGCTGTTTTTT. Encoded protein: CASSTPGLGGTGELFF.

The chain employs TRBV18 and TRBJ2-2; D uncertain. CDR1 is KGHSH, CDR2 LQKENI, per germline. The CDR3 spans 13 residues. Trimming pared 1 base from V and 7 bases from J, leaving 7 bases between. CDR3 residues: CASSPRARGELFF. The CDR3 nucleotides are TGTGCCAGCTCACCACGGGCTCGCGGGGAGCTGTTTTTT.

This clone was recorded once. This rearrangement joins TRBV27 to TRBJ2-7; weak D call: TRBD2 (5 bases). V was cut by 7 bases and J by 0 bases, with 13 bases left in between. The CDR3 contains 14 residues. Germline CDR1 reads MNHEY; CDR2 reads SMNVEV (reference sequence). CDR3 amino acids: CASKVGVPSYEQYF. In DNA form, the CDR3 reads TGTGCCAGCAAGGTGGGAGTCCCCTCCTACGAGCAGTACTTC.

This clone was counted between two and nine times. The CDR3 is CARSLDPGGSDGYTF. The CDR3 DNA follows: TGTGCCAGAAGCTTGGATCCAGGGGGGAGCGATGGCTACACCTTC. The chain recombines TRBV5-3 with TRBJ1-2; TRBD1 agrees at 7 bases. TRBV5-3 is given ORF status, its function remaining uncertain. CDR3 length: 15 residues. V gave up 0 bases and J gave up 6 bases; unmatched junction bases: 8.

V and J are TRBV10-3 and TRBJ2-1; TRBD2 aligns across 10 bases. V shed 10 bases, J shed 8 bases, and the junction held 11 bases outside the gene matches. Germline V CDR1 and CDR2: ENHRY, SYGVKD. This CDR3 has 14 residues. The CDR3 DNA is TGTGCCACCGGAGCGGGAGGGCCCCGCGATGAGCAGTTCTTC. Translating it yields CATGAGGPRDEQFF.

The chain joins TRBV27 to TRBJ1-5; D is uncertain. Germline CDR1 and CDR2: MNHEY and SMNVEV (reference sequence). CDR3 length: 12 residues. V was trimmed by 3 bases and J by 4 bases, leaving 4 bases between them. CDR3 amino acids: CASSFGNQPQHF. The CDR3 DNA follows: TGTGCCAGCAGTTTCGGGAATCAGCCCCAGCATTTT.